These 9 T cell receptor beta chains came from one sample sequenced in a study of blood T cell repertoires in COVID-19. Sequenced by immunoSEQ multiplex PCR; TCRdb stores in-frame clones only, minus some. Among tens of thousands of clones listed, approximately 81% were seen once. Sequences were obtained from peripheral blood. The receptors here all came from a woman at least 80 years old with acute or convalescent COVID-19.

This rearrangement joins TRBV7-9 to TRBJ1-5; D gene unclear. CDR1 and CDR2 from the germline V gene are SEHNR and FQNEAQ (reference sequence). CDR3 length: 12 residues. V shed 5 bases and J shed 12 bases, with 14 bases lying between them. CDR3 amino acids: CASSPGEGLQHF. In nucleotides, the CDR3 is TGTGCCAGCAGCCCCGGCGAAGGACTCCAGCATTTT. Full variable domain (outside the CDR3, taken from reference TRBV7-9 and TRBJ1-5): DTGVSQNPRHKITKRGQNVTFRCDPISEHNRLYWYRQTLGQGPEFLTYFQNEAQLEKSRLLSDRFSAERPKGSFSTLEIQRTEQGDSAMYLCASSPGEGLQHFGDGTRLSIL.

This clone was found a few times. V and J are TRBV3-1 (or the pseudogene TRBV3-2) and TRBJ1-2; 9 bases match TRBD1. The CDR3 totals 16 residues. V lost 1 base to trimming and J lost 5 bases; unmatched junction nucleotides: 8. Germline V gene lookup returns CDR1 LGHDT and CDR2 YNNKEL (reference sequence). The CDR3 loop reads CASSQAGQGLPYGYTF. The DNA of the CDR3 is TGTGCCAGCAGCCAAGCTGGACAGGGGCTCCCGTATGGCTACACCTTC.

This sequence joins TRBV14 and TRBJ1-2, with 9 bases fitting TRBD1. CDR1 SGHDN and CDR2 FVKESK come from the germline V gene. This CDR3 has 15 residues. V was clipped by 3 bases and J by 3 bases; unmatched bases: 5. CDR3 nucleotides: TGTGCCAGCAGCCAGCGGACAGGGGATTACTATGGCTACACCTTC. It yields the protein CASSQRTGDYYGYTF. Filled out from reference TRBV14 and TRBJ1-2, the complete variable domain reads EAGVTQFPSHSVIEKGQTVTLRCDPISGHDNLYWYRRVMGKEIKFLLHFVKESKQDESGMPNNRFLAERTGGTYSTLKVQPAELEDSGVYFCASSQRTGDYYGYTFGSGTRLTVV.

The chain carries TRBV6-5 and TRBJ1-1; TRBD1 agrees at 7 bases. CDR1 is MNHEY and CDR2 is SVGAGI in the germline V gene. The CDR3 totals 14 residues. V was clipped by 7 bases and J by 0 bases; unmatched bases: 5. The CDR3 is CASTTGAMNTEAFF. The CDR3 nucleotides are TGTGCCAGCACTACAGGGGCCATGAACACTGAAGCTTTCTTT.

CDR3 amino acids: CASSGRQGRGTEAFF. DNA of the CDR3: TGTGCCAGCAGTGGACGACAGGGGAGGGGCACTGAAGCTTTCTTT. J is TRBJ1-1 and V is TRBV2, with 8 bases that match TRBD1. This CDR3 spans 15 amino acids. V dropped 4 bases and J dropped 4; count of bases not matched to a gene: 8. Germline CDR1 reads SNHLY; CDR2 reads FYNNEI.

This clone appeared a single time. V usage is TRBV7-6 and J usage is TRBJ2-1, with 12 bases that match TRBD1. Germline assignment: CDR1 SGHVS and CDR2 FNYEAQ. The junction had 9 bases not matched to a gene; V was cut back by 7 bases and J by 8 bases. The CDR3 length is 15 residues. CDR3 coding DNA: TGTGCCAGCACCCAGGGACAGGGGGCAGTGTATGAGCAGTTCTTC. Its translation is CASTQGQGAVYEQFF. The variable domain in full, with the rest retrieved from reference TRBV7-6 and TRBJ2-1, is GAGVSQSPRYKVTKRGQDVALRCDPISGHVSLYWYRQALGQGPEFLTYFNYEAQQDKSGLPNDRFSAERPEGSISTLTIQRTEQRDSAMYRCASTQGQGAVYEQFFGPGTRLTVL.

This clone has only a few counts. The genes are TRBV6-1 and TRBJ1-2; D gene ambiguous. The CDR3 extends over 14 amino acids. Germline V gene data show CDR1 as MNHNS and CDR2 as SASEGT. Trimming took off 2 bases at V and 2 bases at J, with 9 bases between the two ends. CDR3 protein: CASSEPGRNYGYTF. The DNA for the CDR3 is TGTGCCAGCAGTGAACCCGGCAGGAACTATGGCTACACCTTC.

As for this clone: The identical CDR3 is also encoded by other nucleotide sequences in the sample. The chain links TRBV7-9 to TRBJ1-2; 11 bases align to TRBD1. This CDR3 has 14 residues. V gave up 3 bases and J gave up 7 bases; unmatched junction bases: 4. The germline gives CDR1 SEHNR, CDR2 FQNEAQ (reference sequence). The CDR3 loop reads CASSLGQGEGGYTF. CDR3 DNA sequence: TGTGCCAGCAGCTTGGGACAGGGGGAAGGTGGCTACACCTTC.

The chain has TRBV7-9 and TRBJ2-2; 8 bases agree with TRBD1. The V gene end was trimmed by 6 bases and the J gene end by 1 base; junction bases not matched to a gene: 7. Germline V gives CDR1 SEHNR, CDR2 FQNEAQ (reference sequence). There are 16 residues in the CDR3. The DNA of the CDR3 is TGTGCCAGCAGGGATTCCGGGACAGGGAACACCGGGGAGCTGTTTTTT. Amino acid sequence: CASRDSGTGNTGELFF.